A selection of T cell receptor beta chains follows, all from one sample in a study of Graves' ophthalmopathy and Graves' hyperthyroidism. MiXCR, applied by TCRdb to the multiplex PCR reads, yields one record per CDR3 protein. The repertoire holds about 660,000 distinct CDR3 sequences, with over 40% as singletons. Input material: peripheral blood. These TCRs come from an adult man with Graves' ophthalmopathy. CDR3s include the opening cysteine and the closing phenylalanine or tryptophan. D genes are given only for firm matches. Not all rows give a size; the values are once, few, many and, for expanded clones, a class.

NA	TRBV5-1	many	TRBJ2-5	TGCGCCAGCAGCTTGGAAGGGAGGCAAGAGACCCAGTACTTC	CASSLEGRQETQYF
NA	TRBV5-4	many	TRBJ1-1	TGTGCCAGCAGCTCCCAAGGGGTCCCTAGGGCTTTCTTT	CASSSQGVPRAFF
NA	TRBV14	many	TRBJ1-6	TGTGCCAGCAGCCAAGACCCGGGACTGAATTCACCCCTCCACTTT	CASSQDPGLNSPLHF
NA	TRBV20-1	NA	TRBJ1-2	TGCAGTGCCAGCAGTCTCGGGACGATTAACTATGGCTACACCTTC	CSASSLGTINYGYTF
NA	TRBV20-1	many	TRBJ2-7	TGCAGTGCATCTGGGGTGCCTCCCTACGAGCAGTACTTC	CSASGVPPYEQYF
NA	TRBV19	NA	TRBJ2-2	TGTGCCAGCCGGCTGGAGGGGGCCGGGGAGCTGTTTTTT	CASRLEGAGELFF
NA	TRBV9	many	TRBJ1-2	TGTGCCAGCAGCGTGGCAGACTATGTCGGGGAGCTCACCTTC	CASSVADYVGELTF
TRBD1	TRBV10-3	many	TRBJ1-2	TGTGCCATCAGAGAGACAGGGTCTATCGAAGGCTACACCTTC	CAIRETGSIEGYTF
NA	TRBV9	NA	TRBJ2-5	TGTGCCAGCAGCGTAGAGGGAGGGACACCTCTAGAGACCCAGTACTTC	CASSVEGGTPLETQYF
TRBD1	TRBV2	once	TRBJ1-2	TGTGCCAGCAGCGGCCGGGACAGGGGGGTCAGAGGCGGCTACACCTTC	CASSGRDRGVRGGYTF
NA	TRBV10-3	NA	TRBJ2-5	TGTGCCGGCAGTGAGGTCGCAGCCCAAGAGACCCAGTACTTC	CAGSEVAAQETQYF
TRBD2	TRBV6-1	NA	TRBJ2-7	TGTGCCTGGAGTGCTAGCGGGGGGGCCTACGAGCAGTACTTC	CAWSASGGAYEQYF
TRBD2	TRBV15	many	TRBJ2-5	TGTGCCACGGAAAAGGCAGGGAGGGGAGAGACCCAGTACTTC	CATEKAGRGETQYF
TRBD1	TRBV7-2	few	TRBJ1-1	TGTGCCAGCAATGACAGGGGGGGTAGCACTGAAGCTTTCTTT	CASNDRGGSTEAFF
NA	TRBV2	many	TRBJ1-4	TGTGCCAGCAGTCCCAGGGTGATCGGGGAAAAACTGTTTTTT	CASSPRVIGEKLFF
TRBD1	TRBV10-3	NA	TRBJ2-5	TGTGCCATCAGTGAGGCCGACAGGGGCCAACAAGAGACCCAGTACTTC	CAISEADRGQQETQYF
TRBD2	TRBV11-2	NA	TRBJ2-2	TGTGCCAGCAGGCCCGCCGGGACTAGCGGGACCGGGGAGCTGTTTTTT	CASRPAGTSGTGELFF
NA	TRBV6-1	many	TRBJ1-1	TGTGCCAGCAGAGAACCGGGACAACTAGGTCCTGAAGCTTTCTTT	CASREPGQLGPEAFF
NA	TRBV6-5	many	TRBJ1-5	TGTGCCAGCGTCGGGGCGGATTGGCAGCCCCAGCATTTT	CASVGADWQPQHF
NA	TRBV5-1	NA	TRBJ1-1	TGCGCCGGCAGCTTGGCCGGGGCGGCGAACACTGAAGCTTTCTTT	CAGSLAGAANTEAFF
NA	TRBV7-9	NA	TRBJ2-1	TGTGCCAGCAGCTTATATTTGGCAACGACCTACAATGAGCAGTTCTTC	CASSLYLATTYNEQFF
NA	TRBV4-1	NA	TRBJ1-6	TGCGCCAGCAGCCAAGGGGCAGCCAATAATTCACCCCTCCACTTT	CASSQGAANNSPLHF